These T cell receptor beta chains were read from a single sample in a study of cytomegalovirus exposure and HLA in healthy donors. TCRdb's copy holds only in-frame clones and misses some; the assay was immunoSEQ multiplex PCR. The data contain more than 150,000 clones, around 80% of them singletons. Sample: PBMCs. The source is a young man in good health and CMV-seronegative. The CDR3 runs from the conserved cysteine through the conserved F or W. The D gene is left open where the match is weak. A row's size may be missing; if present it is once, few, many or a size class.

TRBD1	-	TRBV2	TRBJ2-7	CASSGDRGRRNEQYF	TGTGCCAGCAGTGGGGATAGGGGGCGGAGGAACGAGCAGTACTTC
TRBD1	-	TRBV4-2	TRBJ2-7	CASSQAVMDRGSYEQYF	TGTGCCAGCAGCCAAGCTGTGATGGACAGGGGCTCCTACGAGCAGTACTTC
-	-	TRBV10-3	TRBJ1-3	CAISPSNSGNTIYF	TGTGCCATCAGCCCGAGCAACTCTGGAAACACCATATATTTT
-	-	TRBV4-3	TRBJ2-7	CASSLQTGSSYEQYF	TGCGCCAGCAGCCTTCAGACAGGATCCTCCTACGAGCAGTACTTC
TRBD1	-	TRBV11-3	TRBJ2-5	CASSLLQGKETQYF	TGTGCCAGCAGTTTATTACAGGGGAAAGAGACCCAGTACTTC
-	-	TRBV5-1	TRBJ2-3	CASRRLADTQYF	TGCGCCAGCAGGCGCTTGGCAGATACGCAGTATTTT
-	-	TRBV7-9	TRBJ1-2	CASSLSRVGGYTF	TGTGCCAGCAGCTTAAGCCGGGTCGGTGGCTACACCTTC
-	-	TRBV14	TRBJ2-5	CASSQGLTKIQETQYF	TGTGCCAGCAGCCAAGGCCTCACAAAGATCCAAGAGACCCAGTACTTC
-	-	TRBV19	TRBJ1-4	CATSLGGLFFGRDEKLFF	TGTGCCACTTCACTCGGGGGACTCTTTTTTGGGAGGGATGAAAAACTGTTTTTT
TRBD2	-	TRBV6-5	TRBJ2-7	CASSAARGTFYEQYF	TGTGCCAGCAGTGCCGCGCGGGGGACCTTCTACGAGCAGTACTTC
TRBD1	-	TRBV5-1	TRBJ2-5	CASSRGGTGFTETQYF	TGCGCCAGCAGCCGGGGCGGGACAGGGTTCACAGAGACCCAGTACTTC
TRBD2	-	TRBV5-5	TRBJ2-3	CASSPLAGTSTDTQYF	TGTGCCAGCAGCCCCTTAGCGGGGACGAGCACAGATACGCAGTATTTT
TRBD1	-	TRBV4-2	TRBJ1-4	CASSHWTILGLSRARGPGNEKLFF	TGTGCCAGCAGCCATTGGACCATTCTAGGGCTCTCCCGGGCGAGGGGGCCGGGTAATGAAAAACTGTTTTTT
-	-	TRBV18	TRBJ2-3	CASSSDRTYTDTQYF	TGTGCCAGCTCATCCGACAGGACTTACACAGATACGCAGTATTTT
TRBD1	-	TRBV27	TRBJ1-6	CASSFHRGNSPLHF	TGTGCCAGCAGTTTTCACAGGGGTAATTCACCCCTCCACTTT
TRBD1	-	TRBV6-6	TRBJ1-2	CASSYPTGVDYGYTF	TGTGCCAGCAGTTACCCGACAGGGGTGGACTATGGCTACACCTTC
TRBD2	few	TRBV7-2	TRBJ2-1	CASSSQGLYNNEQFF	TGTGCCAGCAGCTCCCAGGGACTATATAACAATGAGCAGTTCTTC
-	-	TRBV19	TRBJ1-1	CASSIGQGFTEAFF	TGTGCCAGTAGTATAGGGCAGGGATTCACTGAAGCTTTCTTT
-	-	TRBV6-5	TRBJ1-2	CASSPQPYYGYTF	TGTGCCAGCAGTCCACAGCCCTACTATGGCTACACCTTC
-	few	TRBV12-2	TRBJ1-1	CASRLAGHRLHTEAFF	TGTGCAAGTCGCTTAGCGGGACACAGACTACACACTGAAGCTTTCTTT
TRBD1	-	TRBV15	TRBJ2-5	CATSSRRQGAKETQYF	TGTGCCACCAGCAGCCGCCGACAGGGGGCAAAAGAGACCCAGTACTTC